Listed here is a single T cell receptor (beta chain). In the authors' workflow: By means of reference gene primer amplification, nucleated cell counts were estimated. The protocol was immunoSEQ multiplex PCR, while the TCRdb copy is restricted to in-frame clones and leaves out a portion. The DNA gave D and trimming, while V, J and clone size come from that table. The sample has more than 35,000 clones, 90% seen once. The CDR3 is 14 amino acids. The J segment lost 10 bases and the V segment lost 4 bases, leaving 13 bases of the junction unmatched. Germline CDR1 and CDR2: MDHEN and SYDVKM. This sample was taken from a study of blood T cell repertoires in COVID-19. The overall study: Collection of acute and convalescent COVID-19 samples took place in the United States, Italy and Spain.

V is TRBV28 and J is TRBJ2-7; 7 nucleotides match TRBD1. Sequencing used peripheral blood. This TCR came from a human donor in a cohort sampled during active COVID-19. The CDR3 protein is CASSWRTGLGDQYF. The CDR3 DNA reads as TGTGCCAGCAGTTGGCGGACAGGTTTGGGCGACCAGTACTTC. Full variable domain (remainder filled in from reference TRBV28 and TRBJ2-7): DVKVTQSSRYLVKRTGEKVFLECVQDMDHENMFWYRQDPGLGLRLIYFSYDVKMKEKGDIPEGYSVSREKKERFSLILESASTNQTSMYLCASSWRTGLGDQYFGPGTRLTVT.